The rows below give T cell receptor beta chains drawn from one sample of a study of T cells in Graves' hyperthyroidism and ophthalmopathy. TCRdb re-called the multiplex PCR reads through MiXCR, storing one row per CDR3 protein. The table records under 400,000 distinct CDR3 sequences, around 13% of them present only once. The sample consisted of blood. The receptors originated from a woman in her fifties or sixties with Graves' hyperthyroidism. CDR3s include the opening cysteine and the closing phenylalanine or tryptophan. The D gene is left open where the match is weak. A row's size may be missing; if present it is once, few, many or a size class.

d_gene	v_gene	abundance	len	j_gene	CDR3aa	CDR3nt
.	TRBV12-5	.	11	TRBJ1-5	CASGQDQPQHF	TGTGCTAGTGGACAGGATCAGCCCCAGCATTTT
TRBD2	TRBV3-1	many	14	TRBJ2-1	CASSSGTINNEQFF	TGTGCCAGCAGCTCCGGGACTATCAACAATGAGCAGTTCTTC
.	TRBV18	many	13	TRBJ2-1	CASSPLHYNEQFF	TGTGCCAGCTCACCACTTCACTACAATGAGCAGTTCTTC
TRBD2	TRBV10-3	few	14	TRBJ2-3	CATAGRGSTDTQYF	TGTGCCACCGCCGGGCGGGGGAGCACAGATACGCAGTATTTT
.	TRBV20-1	few	13	TRBJ1-2	CSARGRNGDGYTF	TGCAGTGCTAGAGGACGGAACGGGGACGGCTACACCTTC
.	TRBV12-3/TRBV12-4	many	14	TRBJ2-1	CASIPGHGYNEQFF	TGTGCCAGCATACCGGGACACGGCTACAATGAGCAGTTCTTC
.	TRBV19	few	14	TRBJ1-2	CASRPRPRGYGYTF	TGTGCCAGTAGGCCCAGGCCTAGAGGCTATGGCTACACCTTC
.	TRBV2	few	16	TRBJ1-5	CASSAGQEYGNQPQHF	TGTGCCAGCAGCGCGGGCCAAGAGTACGGCAATCAGCCCCAGCATTTT
TRBD1	TRBV4-1	many	16	TRBJ2-1	CASSQVPGGAYNEQFF	TGCGCCAGCAGCCAAGTGCCAGGGGGAGCTTACAATGAGCAGTTCTTC
TRBD1	TRBV18	many	15	TRBJ2-1	CASSLQGLGYNEQFF	TGTGCCAGCTCATTACAGGGGCTAGGCTACAATGAGCAGTTCTTC
.	TRBV5-1	many	14	TRBJ1-1	CASSLSGVNTEAFF	TGCGCCAGCAGCTTGTCCGGGGTGAATACGGAAGCTTTCTTT
.	TRBV10-3	many	12	TRBJ1-1	CAIKTGNTEAFF	TGTGCCATCAAAACGGGAAACACTGAAGCTTTCTTT
.	TRBV28	many	15	TRBJ1-1	CASNPPGAMNTEAFF	TGTGCCAGCAATCCCCCGGGGGCGATGAACACTGAAGCTTTCTTT
TRBD2	TRBV5-1	many	11	TRBJ2-1	CASSLAGVQFF	TGCGCCAGCAGCTTAGCGGGAGTGCAGTTCTTC
.	TRBV20-1	many	13	TRBJ1-1	CSASPTGQGEAFF	TGCAGTGCTAGTCCAACGGGGCAGGGTGAAGCTTTCTTT
.	TRBV12-5	many	14	TRBJ2-7	CASGLVPNAYEQYF	TGTGCTAGTGGTTTGGTACCTAACGCCTACGAGCAGTACTTC
.	TRBV4-1	few	14	TRBJ2-7	CASSPVSSSYEQYF	TGCGCCAGCAGCCCAGTGTCGAGCTCCTACGAGCAGTACTTC
TRBD1	TRBV15	.	12	TRBJ2-7	CATSNDRVEQYF	TGTGCCACCAGTAACGACAGGGTCGAGCAGTACTTC
.	TRBV2	many	17	TRBJ1-2	CASSPRWSFLSNYGYTF	TGTGCCAGCAGTCCCCGGTGGAGCTTCCTATCTAACTATGGCTACACCTTC
TRBD2	TRBV6-1	few	17	TRBJ2-2	CASSSYLAGTNTGELFF	TGTGCCAGCAGTTCCTACCTAGCGGGGACGAACACCGGGGAGCTGTTTTTT
.	TRBV7-8	many	16	TRBJ1-1	CASSLTAGRMNTEAFF	TGTGCCAGCAGCCTAACAGCGGGACGGATGAACACTGAAGCTTTCTTT
.	TRBV6-1	many	16	TRBJ1-6	CASSFPPRGRRSPLHF	TGTGCCAGCAGTTTTCCCCCCAGAGGTCGACGTTCACCCCTCCACTTT
.	TRBV7-9	many	15	TRBJ2-1	CASSPTGIIQNEQFF	TGTGCCAGCAGCCCGACAGGTATCATTCAGAATGAGCAGTTCTTC
TRBD2	TRBV20-1	many	15	TRBJ2-1	CSAPVGTSGNDEQFF	TGCAGTGCTCCAGTCGGGACTAGCGGGAATGATGAGCAGTTCTTC
TRBD2	TRBV15	many	17	TRBJ2-3	CATSKGLAGGPGDTQYF	TGTGCCACCAGCAAGGGGTTAGCGGGAGGGCCCGGAGATACGCAGTATTTT
.	TRBV12-3/TRBV12-4	many	14	TRBJ2-5	CASSSDYIQETQYF	TGTGCCAGCAGTTCGGACTACATCCAAGAGACCCAGTACTTC
.	TRBV5-1	.	16	TRBJ2-6	CASRPGTLSGANVLTF	TGCGCCAGCCGGCCAGGCACCCTCTCTGGGGCCAACGTCCTGACTTTC
.	TRBV15	.	14	TRBJ1-1	CATSRPAANTEAFF	TGTGCCACCAGCAGACCTGCCGCCAACACTGAAGCTTTCTTT
.	TRBV5-1	many	16	TRBJ2-3	CASSLVGGSASDTQYF	TGCGCCAGCAGCCTAGTAGGGGGGTCCGCATCAGATACGCAGTATTTT
TRBD2	TRBV28	many	16	TRBJ2-2	CASRFASGRDTGELFF	TGTGCCAGCCGTTTCGCCAGCGGGAGGGACACCGGGGAGCTGTTTTTT
TRBD2	TRBV6-2/TRBV6-3	.	15	TRBJ2-7	CASSDETSGPYEQYF	TGTGCCAGCAGTGACGAGACTAGCGGACCCTACGAGCAGTACTTC
.	TRBV27	many	16	TRBJ2-5	CASSWYRVDLSETQYF	TGTGCCAGCAGTTGGTACAGGGTTGATCTCTCCGAGACCCAGTACTTC
TRBD2	TRBV7-9	.	14	TRBJ2-1	CASSPGLASNEQFF	TGTGCCAGCAGCCCGGGACTAGCTTCCAATGAGCAGTTCTTC
TRBD2	TRBV20-1	many	14	TRBJ2-7	CSARSISSGNEQYF	TGCAGTGCTAGATCCATTTCTAGCGGGAACGAGCAGTACTTC
.	TRBV28	many	13	TRBJ1-5	CASGRYSNQPQHF	TGTGCCAGCGGCAGGTATAGCAATCAGCCCCAGCATTTT
.	TRBV6-6	many	17	TRBJ2-1	CASSYSVDSGRVNEQFF	TGTGCCAGCAGTTACTCAGTCGACAGCGGACGGGTAAATGAGCAGTTCTTC
.	TRBV18	many	13	TRBJ1-4	CASSPGLNEKLFF	TGTGCCAGCTCACCGGGGCTTAATGAAAAACTGTTTTTT
.	TRBV7-9	.	14	TRBJ2-1	CASSFGTQVNEQFF	TGTGCCAGCAGCTTCGGGACACAGGTCAATGAGCAGTTCTTC
.	TRBV7-7	few	15	TRBJ2-2	CASSLARGPTGELFF	TGTGCTAGCAGCTTAGCTCGTGGGCCCACCGGGGAGCTGTTTTTT
.	TRBV24-1	many	12	TRBJ2-1	CATSGGYNEQFF	TGTGCCACCAGTGGCGGTTACAATGAGCAGTTCTTC